The sequence of this T cell receptor beta chain was determined in a study of blood T cells in healthy people across ages (dated by TCRdb to about 2015). Context from the whole study: In model experiments, template switching captured about one uniquely barcoded TCR beta cDNA molecule for every two T cells. Age-related changes in TCR beta repertoire diversity were measured in the study by deep sequencing normalized with unique cDNA molecular identifiers. The donors were split into four age groups: young (average 16 years), middle-aged (39), aged (approximately 59) and long-lived (roughly 80). Using the same blood draw, the study looked at two additional independent replicas of 1 million unique cDNA reads for two donors, one aged 18 to 30 and the other aged 80 or older. What the authors observed across the whole study: There was a strong correlation between observed TCR beta diversity and the percentage of naive T cells measured by flow cytometry. Donor CMV infection status was unknown, potentially confounding age-related changes in expanded clonotypes. Compared with the aged group, more naive CD4+ T cells, fewer expanded clones and increased TCR diversity were shown by the long-lived group, suggesting age selection. Observed TCR beta diversity per million T cells fell roughly linearly with age, and a significant reduction was already apparent by age about 43. Total diversity estimates from one million sequenced T cells were considered lower bounds and underestimates. Because profiling used bulk unsorted PBMCs, naive and antigen-experienced compartments could not be compared conclusively.

To prepare the library, 5' RACE was applied. TCRdb names Illumina HiSeq 2500 as the instrument used. A second roughly 6 to 12 cycle PCR used a sample-barcoded 5' primer and a J-beta primer mix. A unique molecular identifier was introduced onto each TCR beta cDNA molecule by a template-switch 5' adaptor carrying 12 random nucleotides. Each sample yielded at least 3 million CDR3-containing paired-end reads. First-strand cDNA was synthesized from all RNA with the Mint cDNA synthesis kit, primed by a TRBC-specific oligonucleotide. After uracil-DNA glycosylase treatment, a first 18-cycle PCR used universal primers M1SS and BC2_uni_R on all cDNA. Per the authors' processing: For normalization, 1 million high-quality reads, each with a distinct molecular identifier, were randomly selected from each sample. Reads with shared molecular identifiers were discarded instead of being binned into consensus sequences. MiTCR, run with a Q25 quality threshold and the strictest error-elimination algorithm, handled CDR3 identification, clonotype clustering and error correction. A nonparametric unseen species model with Euler transformation was used to estimate a lower bound on total TCR beta diversity. In-frame beta chains were kept once TCRdb had trimmed the public reads at Q25 with fastp and called clones with MiXCR. Every entry covers one CDR3 protein and lists the most common genes and DNA from its rows. Clone size and V and J calls follow TCRdb, not the original study. A total of more than 1,000,000 distinct CDR3 sequences appear in this sample, about 23% of them only once. Around 0.75% of the sample comes from the top ten.

About this clonotype: No antigen is known for it. One junction end disagrees with the germline gene, perhaps due to a read error.

Systemically healthy Caucasian individuals from Russia, 39 in total and aged roughly 6 to 100 years, were included as donors. Each donor gave about 9.2 milliliters of peripheral blood, drawn into EDTA-treated Vacutainer tubes. Ficoll-Paque density-gradient centrifugation was used to isolate PBMCs, with at least 6.5 million per sample. Trizol reagent was used to extract total RNA from the PBMCs, yielding at least 6 micrograms per sample. For every donor, flow cytometry on a PBMC aliquot measured the percentage of naive CD45RAhigh/CD27high T cells. The same data also contributed to another study, on T cells of mothers and their children. That second publication adds: Donors were nine systemically healthy Caucasian individuals: three mothers and their six children. cDNA synthesis used all of the extracted RNA, with roughly 1.5 ug of RNA in each 15 ul reaction. In the second PCR, the M1S primer added sample barcodes and 2-4 random nucleotides. Over 8 million TCR beta CDR3 reads were obtained for each mother, and 2.5 million to 3 million reads were obtained for each child. In both related and unrelated pairs, thymic selection shapes the output of TCR recombination in a similar way, with inherited differences having only a minor effect. Normalized repertoire overlap in related mother-child pairs was always slightly higher than in unrelated mother-child pairs, but the difference was never significant. No persistent microchimeric T cell clones were found, with a detection sensitivity of around 100 clones per million clonotypes. Deep NGS was used in the study to compare the TCR beta repertoires of mothers and children and to look for features that separate related mother-child pairs from unrelated individuals. The mean age was around 40 +/- 4 years for the mothers and approximately 11 +/- 4 years for the children. After adapter ligation was performed with NEBNext reagents, the libraries were sequenced on an Illumina HiSeq 2000 with 100+100 nt paired-end reads. To prevent cross-contamination, the mother and child libraries were prepared one month apart and sequenced in separate runs. For each donor, somewhere between 500,000 and 2,000,000 distinct TCR beta clonotypes were identified. Naive TCR beta clonotypes were estimated from low-frequency clonotypes matched to each donor's FACS-determined naive share, without sorting.

The sequence came from a girl aged 2 to 10 in good health. Sequencing input: blood.

The CDR3: CASSQVNPTELYF. The sequence in DNA is TGTGCCAGCAGCCAAGTGAATCCTACTGAGCTGTACTTC. This chain is built from TRBV3-1 and TRBJ2-7, with an unclear D gene assignment. The CDR3 spans 13 residues, from the cysteine through the phenylalanine. Only CDR3 DNA remains: 39 bases, in frame from the first base. CDR1 LGHDT and CDR2 YNNKEL were looked up in the germline V gene (reference sequence).